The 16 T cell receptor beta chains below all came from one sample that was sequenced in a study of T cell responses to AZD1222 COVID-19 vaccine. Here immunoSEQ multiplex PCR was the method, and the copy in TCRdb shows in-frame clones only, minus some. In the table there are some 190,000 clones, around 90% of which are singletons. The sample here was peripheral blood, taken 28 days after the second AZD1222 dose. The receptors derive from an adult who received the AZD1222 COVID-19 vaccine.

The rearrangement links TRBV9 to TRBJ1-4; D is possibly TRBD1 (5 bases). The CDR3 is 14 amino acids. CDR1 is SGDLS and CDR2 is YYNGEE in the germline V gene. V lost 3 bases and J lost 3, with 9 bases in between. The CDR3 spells CASSAGPANEKLFF. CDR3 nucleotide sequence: TGTGCCAGCAGCGCAGGGCCGGCTAATGAAAAACTGTTTTTT. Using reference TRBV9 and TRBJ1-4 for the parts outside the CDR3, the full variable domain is DSGVTQTPKHLITATGQRVTLRCSPRSGDLSVYWYQQSLDQGLQFLIQYYNGEERAKGNILERFSAQQFPDLHSELNLSSLELGDSALYFCASSAGPANEKLFFGSGTQLSVL.

CDR3 in DNA: TGCGCCAGCAGCCAAGACAGGCAGAGGGAAAAACTGTTTTTT. This codes for CASSQDRQREKLFF. The chain has TRBV4-1 and TRBJ1-4, with D unclear. Trimming stripped 0 bases from V and 8 bases from J, with 10 bases between. The CDR3 is 14 amino acids. CDR1 and CDR2 from the germline V gene are MGHRA and YSYEKL.

The CDR3 region has the DNA TGTGCCAGCAGCCCCGGGACCAACACTGAAGCTTTCTTT. Translating it yields CASSPGTNTEAFF. This rearrangement joins TRBV9 to TRBJ1-1; a weak D match, TRBD1 (5 bases). The CDR3 length is 13 residues. V lost 4 bases to trimming and J lost 2 bases, with 9 bases between them. In germline, CDR1 is SGDLS, CDR2 YYNGEE.

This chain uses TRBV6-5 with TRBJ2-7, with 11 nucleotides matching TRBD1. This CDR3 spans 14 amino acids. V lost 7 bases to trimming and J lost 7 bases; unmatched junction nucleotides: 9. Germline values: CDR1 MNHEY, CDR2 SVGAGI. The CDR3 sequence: CASNRGTGGYEQYF. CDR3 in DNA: TGTGCCAGCAATAGGGGGACAGGGGGTTATGAGCAGTACTTC.

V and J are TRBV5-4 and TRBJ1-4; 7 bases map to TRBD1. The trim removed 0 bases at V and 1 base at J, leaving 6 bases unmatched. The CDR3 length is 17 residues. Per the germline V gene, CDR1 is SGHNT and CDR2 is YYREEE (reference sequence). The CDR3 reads CASSLEGRGKTNEKLFF. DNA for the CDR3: TGTGCCAGCAGCTTGGAAGGCAGGGGGAAAACTAATGAAAAACTGTTTTTT.

The CDR3 spells CASSFLLGLDSKSNQPQHF. CDR3 nucleotide sequence: TGTGCCAGCAGCTTTCTTCTGGGCCTAGACAGCAAGAGCAATCAGCCCCAGCATTTT. The V and J genes are TRBV7-9 and TRBJ1-5; weak D call: TRBD1 (5 bases). Germline CDR1 SEHNR, CDR2 FQNEAQ (reference sequence). V lost 3 bases, J lost 1 base, and 22 bases lay in between. CDR3 length: 19 residues.

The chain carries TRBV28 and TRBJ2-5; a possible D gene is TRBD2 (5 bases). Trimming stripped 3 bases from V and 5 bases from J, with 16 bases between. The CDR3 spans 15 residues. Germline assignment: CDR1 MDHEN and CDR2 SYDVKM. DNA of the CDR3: TGTGCCAGCAGTTTCCCCGGGGTTCCCGGGGAGACCCAGTACTTC. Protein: CASSFPGVPGETQYF.

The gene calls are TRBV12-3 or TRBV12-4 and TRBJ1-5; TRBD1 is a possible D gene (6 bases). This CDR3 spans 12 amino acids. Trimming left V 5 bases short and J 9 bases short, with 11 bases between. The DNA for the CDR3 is TGTGCCAGCAGTACAGGGATCCTGCCCCAGCATTTT. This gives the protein CASSTGILPQHF.

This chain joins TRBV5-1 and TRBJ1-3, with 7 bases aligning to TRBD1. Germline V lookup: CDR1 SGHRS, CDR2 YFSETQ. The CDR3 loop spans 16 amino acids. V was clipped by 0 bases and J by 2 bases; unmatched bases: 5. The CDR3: CASSLGTGPAGNTIYF. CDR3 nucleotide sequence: TGCGCCAGCAGCTTGGGGACAGGTCCGGCTGGAAACACCATATATTTT.

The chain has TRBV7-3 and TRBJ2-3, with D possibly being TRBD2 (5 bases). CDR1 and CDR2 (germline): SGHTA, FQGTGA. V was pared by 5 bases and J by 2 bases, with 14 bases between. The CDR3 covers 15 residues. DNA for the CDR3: TGTGCCAGCAGCCCAGGAGGAGCGCTCACAGATACGCAGTATTTT. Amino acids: CASSPGGALTDTQYF. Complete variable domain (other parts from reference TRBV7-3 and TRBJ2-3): GAGVSQTPSNKVTEKGKYVELRCDPISGHTALYWYRQSLGQGPEFLIYFQGTGAADDSGLPNDRFFAVRPEGSVSTLKIQRTERGDSAVYLCASSPGGALTDTQYFGPGTRLTVL.

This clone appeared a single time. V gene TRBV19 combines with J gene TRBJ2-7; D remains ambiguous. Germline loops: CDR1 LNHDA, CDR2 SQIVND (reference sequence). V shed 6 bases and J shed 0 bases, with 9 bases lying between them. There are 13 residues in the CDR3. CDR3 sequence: CASSKPSSYEQYF. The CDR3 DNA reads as TGTGCCAGTAGCAAGCCGAGCTCCTACGAGCAGTACTTC.

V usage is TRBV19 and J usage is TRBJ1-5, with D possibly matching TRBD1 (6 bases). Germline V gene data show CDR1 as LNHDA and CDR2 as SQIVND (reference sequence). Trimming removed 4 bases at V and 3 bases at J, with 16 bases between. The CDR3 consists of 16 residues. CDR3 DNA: TGTGCCAGTAGTAAGTGGACAGACTCAACCAATCAGCCCCAGCATTTT. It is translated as CASSKWTDSTNQPQHF. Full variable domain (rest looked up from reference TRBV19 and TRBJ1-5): DGGITQSPKYLFRKEGQNVTLSCEQNLNHDAMYWYRQDPGQGLRLIYYSQIVNDFQKGDIAEGYSVSREKKESFPLTVTSAQKNPTAFYLCASSKWTDSTNQPQHFGDGTRLSIL.

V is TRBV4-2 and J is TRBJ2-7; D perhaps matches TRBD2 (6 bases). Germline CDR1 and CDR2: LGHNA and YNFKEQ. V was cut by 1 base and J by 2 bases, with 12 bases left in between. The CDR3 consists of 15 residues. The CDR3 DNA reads TGTGCCAGCAGCCAAGCACTAGCACACGCCTACGAGCAGTACTTC. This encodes CASSQALAHAYEQYF.

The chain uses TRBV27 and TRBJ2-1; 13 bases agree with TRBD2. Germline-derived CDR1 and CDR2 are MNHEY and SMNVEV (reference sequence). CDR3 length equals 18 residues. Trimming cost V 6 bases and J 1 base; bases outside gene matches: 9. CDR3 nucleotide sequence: TGTGCCAGCAGACAAAGGACTAGCGGGGGCCAATCCTACAATGAGCAGTTCTTC. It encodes CASRQRTSGGQSYNEQFF.

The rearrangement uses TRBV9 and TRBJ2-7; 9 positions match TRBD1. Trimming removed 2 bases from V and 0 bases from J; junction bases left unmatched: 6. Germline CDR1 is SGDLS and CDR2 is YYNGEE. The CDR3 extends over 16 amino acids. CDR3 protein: CASSVGQGKNSYEQYF. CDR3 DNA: TGTGCCAGCAGCGTGGGACAGGGAAAAAACTCCTACGAGCAGTACTTC. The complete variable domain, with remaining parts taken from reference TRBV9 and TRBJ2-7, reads DSGVTQTPKHLITATGQRVTLRCSPRSGDLSVYWYQQSLDQGLQFLIQYYNGEERAKGNILERFSAQQFPDLHSELNLSSLELGDSALYFCASSVGQGKNSYEQYFGPGTRLTVT.

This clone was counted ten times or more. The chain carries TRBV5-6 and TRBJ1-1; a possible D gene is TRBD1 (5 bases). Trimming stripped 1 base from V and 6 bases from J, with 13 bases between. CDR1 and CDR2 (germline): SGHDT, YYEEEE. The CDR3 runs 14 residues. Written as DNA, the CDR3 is TGTGCCAGCAGCTTGAGGGGTTTTGTCTCTGAAGCTTTCTTT. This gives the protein CASSLRGFVSEAFF.